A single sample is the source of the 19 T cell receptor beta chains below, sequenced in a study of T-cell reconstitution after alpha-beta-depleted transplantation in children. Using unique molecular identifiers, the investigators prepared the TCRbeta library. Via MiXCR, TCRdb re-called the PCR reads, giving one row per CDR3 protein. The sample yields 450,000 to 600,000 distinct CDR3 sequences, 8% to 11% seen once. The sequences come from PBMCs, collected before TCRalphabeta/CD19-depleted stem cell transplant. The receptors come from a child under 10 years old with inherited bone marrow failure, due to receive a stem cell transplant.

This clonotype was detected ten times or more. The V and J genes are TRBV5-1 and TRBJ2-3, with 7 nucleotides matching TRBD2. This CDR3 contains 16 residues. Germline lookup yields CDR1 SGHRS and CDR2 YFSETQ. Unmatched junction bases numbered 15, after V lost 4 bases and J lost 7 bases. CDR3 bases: TGCGCCAGCAGCCCGATCCGAGGTGGCGGGAGCCATACGCAGTATTTT. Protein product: CASSPIRGGGSHTQYF.

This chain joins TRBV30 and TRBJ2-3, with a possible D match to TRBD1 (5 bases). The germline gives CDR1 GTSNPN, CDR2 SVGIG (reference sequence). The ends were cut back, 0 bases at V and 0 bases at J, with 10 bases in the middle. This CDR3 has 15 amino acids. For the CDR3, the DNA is TGTGCCTGGAGTGTTGTTTCAGGGAGCACAGATACGCAGTATTTT. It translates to CAWSVVSGSTDTQYF.

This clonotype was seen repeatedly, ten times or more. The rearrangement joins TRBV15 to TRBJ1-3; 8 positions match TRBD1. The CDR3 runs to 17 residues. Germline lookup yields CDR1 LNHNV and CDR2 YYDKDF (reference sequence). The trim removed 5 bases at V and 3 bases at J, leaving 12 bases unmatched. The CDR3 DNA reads TGTGCCACCAGCGGGCTAAGGACAGGGTTCGTTGGAAACACCATATATTTT. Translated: CATSGLRTGFVGNTIYF.

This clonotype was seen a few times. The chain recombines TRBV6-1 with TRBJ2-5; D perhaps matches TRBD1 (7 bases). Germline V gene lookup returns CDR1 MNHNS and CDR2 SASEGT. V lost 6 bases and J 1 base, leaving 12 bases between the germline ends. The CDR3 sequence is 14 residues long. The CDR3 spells CASRGGQFQETQYF. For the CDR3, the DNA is TGTGCCAGCAGGGGGGGACAGTTCCAAGAGACCCAGTACTTC.

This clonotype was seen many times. CDR3 region: CASSLGLGYNEQFF. As DNA, the CDR3 is TGCGCCAGCAGCTTGGGGCTAGGGTACAATGAGCAGTTCTTC. The chain couples TRBV5-1 to TRBJ2-1; no clear D gene. This CDR3 has 14 amino acids. Germline CDR1 is SGHRS and CDR2 is YFSETQ. Trimming removed 0 bases from V and 4 bases from J, with 8 bases in between.

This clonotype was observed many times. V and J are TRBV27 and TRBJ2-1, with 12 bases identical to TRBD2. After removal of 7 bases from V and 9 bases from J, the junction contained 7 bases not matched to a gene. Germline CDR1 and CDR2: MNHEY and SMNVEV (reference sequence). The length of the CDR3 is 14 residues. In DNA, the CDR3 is TGTGCCAGCACCCGACTAGCGGGAGACAGTGAGCAGTTCTTC. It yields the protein CASTRLAGDSEQFF.

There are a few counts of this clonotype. This chain's CDR3 is CATSRDFPHRELFF. In DNA, the CDR3 is TGTGCCACCAGCAGAGATTTCCCCCACCGGGAGCTGTTTTTT. This chain connects TRBV15 to TRBJ2-2; D uncertain. Trimming stripped 0 bases from V and 9 bases from J, with 11 bases between. The length of the CDR3 is 14 residues. Germline V gene data show CDR1 as LNHNV and CDR2 as YYDKDF (reference sequence).

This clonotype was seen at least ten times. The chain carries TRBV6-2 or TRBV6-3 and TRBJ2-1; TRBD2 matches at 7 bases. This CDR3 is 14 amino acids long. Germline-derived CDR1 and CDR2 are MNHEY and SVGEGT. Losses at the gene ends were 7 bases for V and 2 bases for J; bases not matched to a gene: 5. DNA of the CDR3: TGTGCCAGCATCCCGGGACTAACCTACAATGAGCAGTTCTTC. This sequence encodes CASIPGLTYNEQFF.

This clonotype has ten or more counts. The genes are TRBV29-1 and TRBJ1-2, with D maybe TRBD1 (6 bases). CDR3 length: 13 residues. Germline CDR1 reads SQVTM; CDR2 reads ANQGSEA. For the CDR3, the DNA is TGCACCTATGCAGCGGGGGGGCTTAATGGCTACACCTTC. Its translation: CTYAAGGLNGYTF.

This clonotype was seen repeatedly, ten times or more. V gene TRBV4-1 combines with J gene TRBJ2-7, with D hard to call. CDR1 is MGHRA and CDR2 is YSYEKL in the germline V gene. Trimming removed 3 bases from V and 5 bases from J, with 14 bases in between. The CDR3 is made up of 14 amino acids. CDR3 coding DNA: TGCGCCAGCAGCCAGTCGGAAGATTTCGACGAGCAGTACTTC. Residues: CASSQSEDFDEQYF.

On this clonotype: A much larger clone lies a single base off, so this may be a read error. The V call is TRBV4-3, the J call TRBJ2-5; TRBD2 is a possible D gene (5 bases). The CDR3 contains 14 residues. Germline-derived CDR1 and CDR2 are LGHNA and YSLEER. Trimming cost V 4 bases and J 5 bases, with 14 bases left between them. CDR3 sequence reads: CASSPREHGETQYF. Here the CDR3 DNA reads TGCGCCAGCAGCCCGAGGGAGCACGGGGAGACCCAGTACTTC.

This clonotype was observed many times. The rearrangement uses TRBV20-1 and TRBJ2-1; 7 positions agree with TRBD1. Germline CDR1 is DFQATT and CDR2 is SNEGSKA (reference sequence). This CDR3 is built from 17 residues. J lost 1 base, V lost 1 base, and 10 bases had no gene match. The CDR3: CSARAVGGGQSYNEQFF. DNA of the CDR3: TGCAGTGCTAGAGCTGTAGGGGGCGGTCAGTCCTACAATGAGCAGTTCTTC.

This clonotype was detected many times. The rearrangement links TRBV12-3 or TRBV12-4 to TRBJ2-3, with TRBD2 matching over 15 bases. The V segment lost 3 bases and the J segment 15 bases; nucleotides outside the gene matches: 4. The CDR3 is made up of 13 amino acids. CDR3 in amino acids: CASSLGLAGGSYF. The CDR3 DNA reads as TGTGCCAGCAGTTTGGGACTAGCGGGAGGAAGCTATTTT.

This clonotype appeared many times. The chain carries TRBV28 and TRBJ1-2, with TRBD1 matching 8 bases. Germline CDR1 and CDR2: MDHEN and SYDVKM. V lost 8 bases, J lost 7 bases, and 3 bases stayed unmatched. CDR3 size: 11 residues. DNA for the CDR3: TGTGCCAGCGTCCAGGGGGCTGGCTACACCTTC. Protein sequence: CASVQGAGYTF.

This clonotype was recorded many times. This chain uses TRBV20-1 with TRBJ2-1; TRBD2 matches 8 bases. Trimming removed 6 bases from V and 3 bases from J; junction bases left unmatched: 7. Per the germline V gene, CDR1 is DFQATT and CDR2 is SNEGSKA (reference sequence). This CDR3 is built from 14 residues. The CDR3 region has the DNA TGCAGTGCCGCCAGGCTAGCGGGCTACAATGAGCAGTTCTTC. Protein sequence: CSAARLAGYNEQFF.

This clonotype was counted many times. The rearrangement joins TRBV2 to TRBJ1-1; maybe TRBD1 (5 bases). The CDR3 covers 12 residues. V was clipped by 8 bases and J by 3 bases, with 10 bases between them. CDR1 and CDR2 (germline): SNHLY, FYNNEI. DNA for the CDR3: TGTGCCAGCGGGCAGGGCGACACTGAAGCTTTCTTT. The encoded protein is CASGQGDTEAFF.

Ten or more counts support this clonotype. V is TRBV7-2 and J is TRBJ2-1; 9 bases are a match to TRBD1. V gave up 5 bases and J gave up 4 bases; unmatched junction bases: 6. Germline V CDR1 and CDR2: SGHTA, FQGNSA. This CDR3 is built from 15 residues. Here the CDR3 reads CASSRRDRAYNEQFF. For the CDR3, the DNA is TGTGCCAGCAGCCGCCGGGACAGGGCGTACAATGAGCAGTTCTTC.

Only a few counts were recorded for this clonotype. The CDR3 loop is CASGGGSYEQYF. The CDR3 nucleotides read TGTGCCAGCGGGGGGGGTTCCTACGAGCAGTACTTC. The gene calls are TRBV27 and TRBJ2-7; 7 bases agree with TRBD2. Per the germline V gene, CDR1 is MNHEY and CDR2 is SMNVEV (reference sequence). The CDR3 totals 12 residues. Trimming cost V 8 bases and J 1 base; bases outside gene matches: 2.

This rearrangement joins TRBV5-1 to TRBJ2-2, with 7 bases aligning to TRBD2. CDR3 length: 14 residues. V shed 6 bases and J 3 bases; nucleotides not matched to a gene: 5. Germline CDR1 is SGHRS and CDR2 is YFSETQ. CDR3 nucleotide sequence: TGCGCCAGCAAAGGGAGGGCAGACACCGGGGAGCTGTTTTTT. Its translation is CASKGRADTGELFF.